The 29 T cell receptor beta chains presented below share a single source sample, sequenced in a study of T cells in narcolepsy. Clones were read by immunoSEQ multiplex PCR, and TCRdb kept only the in-frame ones, dropping some. This table has tens of thousands of clones, roughly 87% appearing once. The specimen sequenced was CD45RA- memory CD4+ T cells from PBMCs. Receptors originate from a human donor with narcolepsy.

This clone was counted between two and nine times. The genes are TRBV25-1 and TRBJ2-5, with 7 bases fitting TRBD2. The length of the CDR3 is 15 residues. CDR1 MGHDK and CDR2 SYGVNS come from the germline V gene. The V gene end was trimmed by 7 bases and the J gene end by 5 bases; junction bases not matched to a gene: 13. This CDR3 reads CASKGGQGFSETQYF. CDR3 DNA sequence: TGTGCCAGCAAGGGAGGGCAGGGTTTCTCGGAGACCCAGTACTTC.

This chain links TRBV7-2 with TRBJ1-2, with 10 bases matching TRBD1. CDR3 length: 14 residues. Trimming cost V 5 bases and J 2 bases; bases outside gene matches: 2. The germline CDR1 and CDR2 sequences are SGHTA and FQGNSA. DNA for the CDR3: TGTGCCAGCAGCCGACAGGGGGCGAACTATGGCTACACCTTC. Encoded protein: CASSRQGANYGYTF.

The genes are TRBV4-2 and TRBJ2-7, with D hard to call. With 9 bases removed from V and 3 bases from J, the gap between germline ends came to 21 bases. CDR1 is LGHNA and CDR2 is YNFKEQ in the germline V gene. The CDR3 is 15 residues long. The CDR3 region has the DNA TGTGCCAGTACCTCTTCGGCAGCAACCGTCTACGAGCAGTACTTC. This gives the protein CASTSSAATVYEQYF.

The V and J genes are TRBV7-2 and TRBJ2-1; tentatively, D is TRBD2 (6 bases). Between the trimmed V and J ends, which lost 0 bases and 2 bases, there was a span of 17 bases. CDR1 is SGHTA and CDR2 is FQGNSA in the germline V gene. This CDR3 region has 18 residues. The CDR3 region is CASSLAPGLGGTYNEQFF. CDR3 bases: TGTGCCAGCAGCTTAGCGCCGGGGTTAGGCGGGACCTACAATGAGCAGTTCTTC.

The rearrangement uses TRBV6-1 and TRBJ2-2; no reliable D call. V was trimmed by 1 base and J by 6 bases, leaving 6 bases between them. The CDR3 loop spans 13 amino acids. Germline CDR1 reads MNHNS; CDR2 reads SASEGT. The chain's CDR3 is CASSEGLSGELFF. CDR3 coding DNA: TGTGCCAGCAGTGAAGGTCTCTCCGGGGAGCTGTTTTTT.

The chain uses TRBV6-5 and TRBJ1-1; tentatively, D is TRBD1 (5 bases). The CDR3 extends over 14 amino acids. The germline gives CDR1 MNHEY, CDR2 SVGAGI. Trimming took 7 bases from V and 2 from J, leaving 14 bases between them. CDR3 sequence (DNA): TGTGCCAGCACTATTGAGAGGGGAAACACTGAAGCTTTCTTT. It encodes CASTIERGNTEAFF.

The rearrangement links TRBV28 to TRBJ2-7, with 8 bases fitting TRBD1. Germline V gene data show CDR1 as MDHEN and CDR2 as SYDVKM. With 2 bases clipped from V and 3 bases from J, the junction kept 3 bases outside the gene matches. The CDR3 is made up of 14 amino acids. Here the CDR3 reads CASSLTGQGYEQYF. CDR3 nucleotides: TGTGCCAGCAGTTTAACAGGACAGGGCTACGAGCAGTACTTC.

About this clone itself: Sequence at one end of the junction differs from germline and may be a read error. The CDR3 loop is CASSVLEQETQYF. For the CDR3, the DNA is TGTGCTAGCAGCGTACTAGAACAAGAGACCCAGTACTTC. The rearrangement uses TRBV7-7 and TRBJ2-5; TRBD2 is a possible D gene (5 bases). Germline V gene data show CDR1 as SSHAT and CDR2 as FNYEAQ (reference sequence). The CDR3 contains 13 residues. Complete variable domain (other parts from reference TRBV7-7 and TRBJ2-5): GAGVSQSPRYKVTKRGQDVTLRCDPISSHATLYWYQQALGQGPEFLTYFNYEAQPDKSGLPSDRFSAERPEGSISTLTIQRTEQRDSAMYRCASSVLEQETQYFGPGTRLLVL.

The chain carries TRBV28 and TRBJ1-1; TRBD1 aligns across 8 bases. V shed 3 bases and J 1 base; nucleotides not matched to a gene: 13. Germline V CDR1 and CDR2: MDHEN, SYDVKM. CDR3 length: 18 amino acids. The chain's CDR3 is CASSFPRSRTGRNTEAFF. CDR3 nucleotides: TGTGCCAGCAGTTTTCCTCGATCTCGGACAGGGAGGAACACTGAAGCTTTCTTT.

The gene calls are TRBV5-1 and TRBJ2-4; 7 bases fit TRBD2. Germline V gene sequence: CDR1 SGHRS, CDR2 YFSETQ. Trimming removed 0 bases from V and 2 bases from J; junction bases left unmatched: 8. The CDR3 spans 17 residues. The CDR3 here is CASSLVGGSGSKNIQYF. CDR3 nucleotide sequence: TGCGCCAGCAGCTTGGTTGGCGGGAGTGGTTCCAAAAACATTCAGTACTTC. The entire variable domain, with the rest obtained from reference TRBV5-1 and TRBJ2-4, is as follows: KAGVTQTPRYLIKTRGQQVTLSCSPISGHRSVSWYQQTPGQGLQFLFEYFSETQRNKGNFPGRFSGRQFSNSRSEMNVSTLELGDSALYLCASSLVGGSGSKNIQYFGAGTRLSVL.

J is TRBJ2-7 and V is TRBV13; the D gene is possibly TRBD1 (6 bases). V was shortened by 0 bases and J by 5 bases, with 14 bases between the two germline ends. Germline V gene sequence: CDR1 PRHDT, CDR2 FYEKMQ (reference sequence). The CDR3 has 15 amino acids. The CDR3 loop is CASSLGRGIVHEQYF. CDR3 nucleotides: TGTGCCAGCAGCTTAGGCAGGGGCATTGTCCACGAGCAGTACTTC.

The genes are TRBV2 and TRBJ1-5; 7 bases agree with TRBD1. The germline gives CDR1 SNHLY, CDR2 FYNNEI. V dropped 8 bases and J dropped 4; count of bases not matched to a gene: 5. CDR3 size: 13 residues. The CDR3 DNA reads TGTGCCAGCGGGACAGCCCTTAATCAGCCCCAGCATTTT. Its protein is CASGTALNQPQHF.

The gene calls are TRBV30 and TRBJ1-1; no firm D call. The CDR3 loop spans 12 amino acids. CDR1 GTSNPN and CDR2 SVGIG come from the germline V gene (reference sequence). Between the trimmed V and J ends, which lost 0 bases and 6 bases, there was a span of 8 bases. CDR3 DNA: TGTGCCTGGAGTGTTTTTAGATCTGAAGCTTTCTTT. Encoded protein: CAWSVFRSEAFF.

This chain links TRBV28 with TRBJ2-7, with TRBD1 matching 7 bases. V dropped 6 bases and J dropped 0; count of bases not matched to a gene: 5. This CDR3 comprises 14 residues. CDR1 and CDR2 from the germline V gene are MDHEN and SYDVKM. The CDR3 loop reads CASRYRGSSYEQYF. CDR3 nucleotide sequence: TGTGCCAGCAGGTACAGGGGCTCCTCCTACGAGCAGTACTTC. Full variable domain (outside the CDR3, taken from reference TRBV28 and TRBJ2-7): DVKVTQSSRYLVKRTGEKVFLECVQDMDHENMFWYRQDPGLGLRLIYFSYDVKMKEKGDIPEGYSVSREKKERFSLILESASTNQTSMYLCASRYRGSSYEQYFGPGTRLTVT.

V and J are TRBV28 and TRBJ2-1; no firm D call. V was cut by 3 bases and J by 4 bases, with 13 bases left in between. Per the germline V gene, CDR1 is MDHEN and CDR2 is SYDVKM. There are 15 residues in the CDR3. The CDR3 sequence is CASSFTILTYNEQFF. The CDR3 DNA follows: TGTGCCAGCAGTTTTACTATTCTGACTTACAATGAGCAGTTCTTC.

The chain uses TRBV7-8 and TRBJ2-7, with 10 bases lining up with TRBD1. J lost 11 bases, V lost 5 bases, and 15 bases had no gene match. In germline, CDR1 is SGHVS, CDR2 FQNEAQ. The CDR3 spans 15 residues. CDR3 amino acids: CASSPHAGQGTREYF. The DNA for the CDR3 is TGTGCCAGCAGCCCCCACGCGGGACAGGGGACGCGTGAGTACTTC.

V and J are TRBV5-1 and TRBJ2-7; D not resolved. Germline V gene sequence: CDR1 SGHRS, CDR2 YFSETQ. The V end was cut by 1 base, the J end by 2 bases, with 7 bases between. The length of the CDR3 is 13 residues. The CDR3 DNA sequence: TGCGCCAGCAGCTTGTCCCAGACCTACGAGCAGTACTTC. This encodes CASSLSQTYEQYF.

To note about this clone: This sample includes further DNA sequences coding for the same CDR3. This sequence joins TRBV29-1 and TRBJ2-7; 7 nucleotides match TRBD1. Trimming removed 6 bases from V and 0 bases from J; junction bases left unmatched: 2. CDR1 and CDR2 from the germline V gene are SQVTM and ANQGSEA. This CDR3 spans 12 amino acids. The CDR3 loop is CSVRDSSYEQYF. For the CDR3, the DNA is TGCAGCGTCAGGGACAGCTCCTACGAGCAGTACTTC.

The rearrangement joins TRBV5-5 to TRBJ1-2; 7 nucleotides align to TRBD1. The germline V gene encodes CDR1 SGHKS and CDR2 YYEKEE (reference sequence). The CDR3 runs 15 residues. The trim removed 4 bases at V and 7 bases at J, leaving 13 bases unmatched. The CDR3 protein is CASSQRRGPEVGYTF. The DNA of the CDR3 is TGTGCCAGCAGCCAACGGAGGGGGCCTGAGGTTGGCTACACCTTC.

V is TRBV9 and J is TRBJ2-1, with TRBD2 identical over 8 bases. Germline V gene lookup returns CDR1 SGDLS and CDR2 YYNGEE. The CDR3 consists of 17 residues. Trimming removed 5 bases from V and 4 bases from J; junction bases left unmatched: 14. The CDR3 DNA reads TGTGCCAGCAGTTACCGGGAGCGGGAGTGGACATACAATGAGCAGTTCTTC. Its protein product is CASSYREREWTYNEQFF.

The V and J genes are TRBV5-6 and TRBJ2-5, with 9 bases matching TRBD2. Germline V gene sequence: CDR1 SGHDT, CDR2 YYEEEE. CDR3 length: 15 amino acids. V shed 1 base, J shed 5 bases, and the junction held 6 bases outside the gene matches. The CDR3 protein is CASSLRASGMETQYF. The CDR3 coding sequence is TGTGCCAGCAGCTTGAGGGCTAGCGGGATGGAGACCCAGTACTTC.

V and J are TRBV7-8 and TRBJ2-5; TRBD1 matches at 10 bases. The trim removed 0 bases at V and 2 bases at J, leaving 6 bases unmatched. This CDR3 comprises 17 residues. Per germline, CDR1 SGHVS and CDR2 FQNEAQ. CDR3 residues: CASSLARGQGNQETQYF. Written as DNA, the CDR3 is TGTGCCAGCAGCTTAGCGCGGGGACAGGGGAATCAAGAGACCCAGTACTTC.

This chain links TRBV19 with TRBJ1-2, with a weak D call TRBD1 (5 bases). The CDR3 sequence is 15 residues long. With 4 bases removed from V and 3 bases from J, the gap between germline ends came to 15 bases. CDR1 is LNHDA and CDR2 is SQIVND in the germline V gene (reference sequence). The CDR3 loop is CASSTGMGVDYGYTF. For the CDR3, the DNA is TGTGCCAGTAGTACTGGGATGGGGGTAGACTATGGCTACACCTTC.

The chain recombines TRBV27 with TRBJ2-7; D may be TRBD1 (5 bases). Trimming pared 2 bases from V and 4 bases from J, leaving 9 bases between. In germline, CDR1 is MNHEY, CDR2 SMNVEV (reference sequence). The CDR3 has 13 amino acids. CDR3 sequence: CASSLRGQYEQYF. The CDR3 region has the DNA TGTGCCAGCAGTTTAAGGGGTCAGTACGAGCAGTACTTC.

The V call is TRBV29-1, the J call TRBJ2-7, with TRBD2 as a possible D gene (6 bases). The germline V gene has CDR1 SQVTM and CDR2 ANQGSEA. Trimming took off 7 bases at V and 7 bases at J, with 14 bases between the two ends. CDR3 length equals 11 residues. The CDR3 DNA sequence: TGCAGCGCCGAAGGAGGGCAGGAGCAGTACTTC. Its translation: CSAEGGQEQYF.

V usage is TRBV27 and J usage is TRBJ2-5; 8 bases agree with TRBD1. With V trimmed by 3 bases and J by 5 bases, 5 bases remained unmatched. CDR1 and CDR2 (germline): MNHEY, SMNVEV (reference sequence). The CDR3 extends over 14 amino acids. CDR3 nucleotides: TGTGCCAGCAGTTTCAGGGGGCAAGGGGAGACCCAGTACTTC. Amino acids: CASSFRGQGETQYF.

The rearrangement links TRBV6-7 to TRBJ2-4; 11 bases map to TRBD1. TRBV6-7 is an open reading frame whose function is uncertain. Unmatched junction bases numbered 4, after V lost 5 bases and J lost 7 bases. The CDR3 consists of 14 residues. The CDR3 reads CASSDRTGGNIQYF. The CDR3 DNA sequence: TGTGCCAGCAGTGACCGGACAGGGGGCAACATTCAGTACTTC.

This chain joins TRBV19 and TRBJ2-2; 7 nucleotides align to TRBD2. The CDR3 has 16 amino acids. Trimming removed 1 base from V and 4 bases from J; junction bases left unmatched: 6. Germline V gene sequence: CDR1 LNHDA, CDR2 SQIVND (reference sequence). The DNA of the CDR3 is TGTGCCAGTAGTATAGTTCGAGGGAGGGGCACCGGGGAGCTGTTTTTT. The encoded protein is CASSIVRGRGTGELFF.

The rearrangement uses TRBV6-1 and TRBJ1-2; no definite D call. CDR3 size: 12 residues. Trimming removed 8 bases from V and 7 bases from J, with 14 bases in between. Germline CDR1 is MNHNS and CDR2 is SASEGT. The CDR3 loop is CASSPQVFGYTF. Written as DNA, the CDR3 is TGTGCCAGCTCCCCCCAGGTTTTTGGCTACACCTTC.